This TCR beta chain was sequenced during a study of cytomegalovirus exposure and HLA in healthy donors. Study-level information: From around 180 million T cells, an earlier analysis saw 100 million to 140 million unique TCR beta sequences. Among the 350 to 500 donors who were genotyped, about 80% fell in the genetic ancestry cluster that is associated with self-reported Caucasian donors.

Findings and limits, study-wide: Cytomegalovirus-associated TCR beta chains were listed, numbering 164. Later work associated 16,951 TCR beta sequences with HLA alleles at 0.05 false discovery rate.

PCR primers comprised 60 Vbeta and 13 Jbeta primers. Sequencing used immunoSEQ multiplex PCR; TCRdb keeps in-frame clones, though not all of them. The sample yields about 190,000 clones, approximately 79% seen once. On this clone: Its antigen is undetermined.

The sample taken for sequencing was PBMCs. This sequence was found in a woman aged 18-29 years in good health and CMV-seronegative.

CDR3 nucleotide sequence: TGTGCCAGCAGCGAAGCTCCAGCGGGCTCCTACGAGCAGTACTTC. Translation gives CASSEAPAGSYEQYF. The rearrangement links TRBV11-2 to TRBJ2-7; D is perhaps TRBD2 (6 bases). V dropped 5 bases and J dropped 0 bases, with 14 bases sitting between them. Germline-derived CDR1 and CDR2 are SGHAT and FQNNGV. This CDR3 has 15 amino acids.